Listed here are 17 T cell receptor beta chains from one sample, sequenced in a study of beta chain features in type 1 diabetes. Study-level results: Shorter TCRB CDR3s, moderately but significantly so, marked every one of the four CD4+ subsets in Type 1 diabetes patients.

Since all of the isolated RNA was reverse transcribed, expressed TCRB transcripts were what got sequenced. Clones were sequenced by immunoSEQ multiplex PCR, and TCRdb holds only the in-frame ones, with some missing. Of about 150,000 clones in the sample, roughly 9% are singletons; the top ten hold roughly 0.72%. Their antigens remain unidentified. Sequenced material: central memory CD4+ T cells from blood. The source of these receptors is a woman in her 30s with type 1 diabetes.

The J gene is TRBJ2-3, the V gene TRBV6-6; 11 nucleotides agree with TRBD2. CDR1 is MNHNY, CDR2 SVGAGI, per germline (reference sequence). The CDR3 is 16 residues long. V was pared by 6 bases and J by 5 bases, with 10 bases of the junction left unmatched. In nucleotides, the CDR3 is TGTGCCAGCAGGCCCATTCTAGCGGGAGGTGGAGATACGCAGTATTTT. It yields the protein CASRPILAGGGDTQYF.

This clone turned up a few times. The genes are TRBV29-1 and TRBJ2-7, with D possibly matching TRBD1 (6 bases). V lost 6 bases and J lost 0, with 9 bases in between. Per germline, CDR1 SQVTM and CDR2 ANQGSEA. This CDR3 is 12 amino acids long. DNA for the CDR3: TGCAGCGTAAGGACAGCCTCCTACGAGCAGTACTTC. Amino acids: CSVRTASYEQYF.

The chain joins TRBV28 to TRBJ1-1, with 7 bases lining up with TRBD1. With 5 bases clipped from V and 3 bases from J, the junction kept 6 bases outside the gene matches. Germline CDR1 is MDHEN and CDR2 is SYDVKM. The CDR3 is made up of 14 amino acids. The CDR3 is CASSIGTAYTEAFF. The CDR3 DNA sequence: TGTGCCAGCAGTATTGGGACAGCCTACACTGAAGCTTTCTTT.

The rearrangement joins TRBV19 to TRBJ2-1; 10 nucleotides line up with TRBD2. Germline values: CDR1 LNHDA, CDR2 SQIVND (reference sequence). CDR3 length: 15 residues. V dropped 4 bases and J dropped 6; count of bases not matched to a gene: 6. The CDR3 protein is CASSTPAGGPNEQFF. Here the CDR3 DNA reads TGTGCCAGTAGTACCCCAGCGGGAGGGCCCAATGAGCAGTTCTTC. The variable domain in full, completed from reference TRBV19 and TRBJ2-1, reads DGGITQSPKYLFRKEGQNVTLSCEQNLNHDAMYWYRQDPGQGLRLIYYSQIVNDFQKGDIAEGYSVSREKKESFPLTVTSAQKNPTAFYLCASSTPAGGPNEQFFGPGTRLTVL.

This clone was counted a few times. This chain joins TRBV9 and TRBJ1-2, with D uncertain. In germline, CDR1 is SGDLS, CDR2 YYNGEE. Trimming removed 4 bases from V and 11 bases from J, with 15 bases in between. This CDR3 is 12 amino acids long. The CDR3 is CASSPRYSPYTF. The CDR3 DNA is TGTGCCAGCAGCCCACGGTATTCTCCATACACCTTC.

The chain employs TRBV18 and TRBJ1-2; 8 bases are a match to TRBD1. V shed 5 bases and J 6 bases; nucleotides not matched to a gene: 8. This CDR3 spans 14 amino acids. Germline V CDR1 and CDR2: KGHSH, LQKENI. The CDR3 nucleotides read TGTGCCAGCTCATATGAGGACAGGGAGGATGGCTACACCTTC. Its protein is CASSYEDREDGYTF.

The chain recombines TRBV4-2 with TRBJ2-7; a possible D gene is TRBD2 (6 bases). The germline V and J ends were trimmed by 0 bases and 3 bases, with 9 bases remaining between them. Germline V gene data show CDR1 as LGHNA and CDR2 as YNFKEQ. The CDR3 runs to 14 residues. As DNA, the CDR3 is TGTGCCAGCAGCCAAGAGCGGGGCTACTACGAGCAGTACTTC. Its translation is CASSQERGYYEQYF.

This clone was seen more than once but under ten times. The rearrangement joins TRBV5-1 to TRBJ2-3, with D possibly matching TRBD1 (6 bases). The germline V gene has CDR1 SGHRS and CDR2 YFSETQ. V gave up 3 bases and J gave up 0 bases, with 14 bases separating them. This CDR3 comprises 16 residues. Written as DNA, the CDR3 is TGCGCCAGCAGCTCGGGATTGGACAGTAGCACAGATACGCAGTATTTT. The encoded protein is CASSSGLDSSTDTQYF.

There are a few counts of this clone. The rearrangement joins TRBV6-6 to TRBJ1-2; 7 bases align to TRBD1. The CDR3 consists of 13 residues. The junction had 6 bases not matched to a gene; V was cut back by 7 bases and J by 4 bases. CDR1 and CDR2 from the germline V gene are MNHNY and SVGAGI (reference sequence). The CDR3 DNA reads TGTGCCAGCAAGCAGGACAGGAGCTATGGCTACACCTTC. Residues: CASKQDRSYGYTF.

V is TRBV4-1 and J is TRBJ1-2; D possibly corresponds to TRBD1 (5 bases). The CDR3 length is 15 residues. Between the trimmed V and J ends, which lost 0 bases and 8 bases, there was a span of 16 bases. From germline, CDR1 is MGHRA and CDR2 YSYEKL. The CDR3 is CASSQEYQGAGGYTF. DNA of the CDR3: TGCGCCAGCAGCCAAGAGTACCAGGGCGCGGGAGGCTACACCTTC.

This clone appeared a few times. The chain employs TRBV7-2 and TRBJ2-7, with a weak D call TRBD2 (5 bases). Trimming cost V 4 bases and J 2 bases, with 9 bases left between them. Germline V CDR1 and CDR2: SGHTA, FQGNSA. There are 13 residues in the CDR3. CDR3 nucleotide sequence: TGTGCCAGCAGCTCGACTACCACCTACGAGCAGTACTTC. It specifies CASSSTTTYEQYF.

This clone was counted only a few times. The V gene is TRBV7-2, the J gene TRBJ2-7, with TRBD1 matching 9 bases. With 5 bases clipped from V and 2 bases from J, the junction kept 7 bases outside the gene matches. The length of the CDR3 is 15 residues. Germline CDR1 reads SGHTA; CDR2 reads FQGNSA. The CDR3 region is CASSTAGTGPYEQYF. In nucleotides, the CDR3 is TGTGCCAGCAGCACGGCCGGGACAGGGCCCTACGAGCAGTACTTC. Together with reference TRBV7-2 and TRBJ2-7, the CDR3 gives the full variable domain: GAGVSQSPSNKVTEKGKDVELRCDPISGHTALYWYRQSLGQGLEFLIYFQGNSAPDKSGLPSDRFSAERTGGSVSTLTIQRTQQEDSAVYLCASSTAGTGPYEQYFGPGTRLTVT.

The chain carries TRBV9 and TRBJ2-2; TRBD2 might be the D (5 bases). V lost 0 bases, J lost 2 bases, and 8 bases lay in between. The CDR3 loop spans 15 amino acids. In germline, CDR1 is SGDLS, CDR2 YYNGEE. The chain's CDR3 is CASSVDAGNTGELFF. CDR3 coding DNA: TGTGCCAGCAGCGTAGACGCGGGCAACACCGGGGAGCTGTTTTTT.

The chain has TRBV29-1 and TRBJ2-5; D unclear. V dropped 6 bases and J dropped 0 bases, with 11 bases sitting between them. The germline V gene has CDR1 SQVTM and CDR2 ANQGSEA. CDR3 size: 13 residues. The chain's CDR3 is CSVQTDNQETQYF. Written as DNA, the CDR3 is TGCAGCGTCCAAACAGATAACCAAGAGACCCAGTACTTC.

The chain employs TRBV9 and TRBJ2-4, with TRBD2 matching over 7 bases. The germline V gene encodes CDR1 SGDLS and CDR2 YYNGEE. The CDR3 is 11 residues long. Unmatched junction bases numbered 7, after V lost 7 bases and J lost 12 bases. CDR3 DNA sequence: TGTGCCAGCGGGGGGGTTCAGGATCAGTACTTC. Protein: CASGGVQDQYF.

The V and J genes are TRBV7-2 and TRBJ2-7; 7 bases map to TRBD2. CDR3 length equals 14 residues. CDR1 and CDR2 from the germline V gene are SGHTA and FQGNSA. Unmatched junction bases numbered 3, after V lost 0 bases and J lost 4 bases. The CDR3 loop reads CASSLARGRYEQYF. DNA for the CDR3: TGTGCCAGCAGCTTAGCTCGCGGGAGATACGAGCAGTACTTC.

The table lists this clone with a few counts. V is TRBV30 and J is TRBJ1-4; 10 bases are a match to TRBD1. The CDR3 totals 12 residues. CDR1 is GTSNPN and CDR2 is SVGIG in the germline V gene (reference sequence). V gave up 5 bases and J gave up 11 bases; unmatched junction bases: 5. CDR3 nucleotides: TGTGCCTGGGGGGACAGGGGACGGAAACTGTTTTTT. Its protein is CAWGDRGRKLFF.